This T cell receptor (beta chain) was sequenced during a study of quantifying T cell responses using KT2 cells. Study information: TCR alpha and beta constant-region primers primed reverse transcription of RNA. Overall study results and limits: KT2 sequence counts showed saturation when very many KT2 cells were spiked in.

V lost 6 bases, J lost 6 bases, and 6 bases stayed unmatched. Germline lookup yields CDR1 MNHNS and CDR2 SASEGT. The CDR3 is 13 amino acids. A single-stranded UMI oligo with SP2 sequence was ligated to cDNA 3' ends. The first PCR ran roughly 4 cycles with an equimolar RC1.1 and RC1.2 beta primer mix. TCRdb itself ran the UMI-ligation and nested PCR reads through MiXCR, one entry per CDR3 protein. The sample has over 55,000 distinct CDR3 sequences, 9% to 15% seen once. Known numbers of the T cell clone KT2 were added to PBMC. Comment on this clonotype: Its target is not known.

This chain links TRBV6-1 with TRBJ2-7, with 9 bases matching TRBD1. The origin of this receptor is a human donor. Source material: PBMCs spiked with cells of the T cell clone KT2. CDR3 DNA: TGTGCCAGCAGCGGGACAGGGTTGGGCGAGCAGTACTTC. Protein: CASSGTGLGEQYF.